Described below is a single TCR beta chain sequence and its context. The antigen it binds to is not known. Base qualities are not recorded, but no much larger clone differs from it by a single base. This sample was taken from a study of cytomegalovirus exposure and HLA in healthy donors (dated by TCRdb to the late 2010s). At the level of the whole study: In an earlier analysis of 550 to 750 of the donors, 250 to 300 Gb of sequence data and 100 million or so unique TCR beta sequences from roughly 200 million T cells were reported. Roughly 300 gigabases of sequencing data and approximately 80 million unique TCR sequences were included in an early release covering roughly 600 HLA-typed donors. Of the 300 to 450 genotyped donors, 70% to 90% were placed in the genetic ancestry cluster associated with self-reported Caucasian donors. The study aimed to test whether cataloging public T cell receptors could reveal signatures of past pathogen exposure. The study used immunosequencing to profile the T cell repertoires of around 600 subjects and linked those repertoires to cytomegalovirus serostatus. In addition to the first cohort of approximately 670 subjects, a separate validation cohort of 120 different subjects was used. High-throughput TCR immunosequencing, statistical association of individual TCRs with disease status, and machine learning were combined to predict cytomegalovirus infection status. A later analysis re-analyzed previously published TCR beta repertoires from 660 or so donors and added high-resolution HLA genotyping to study TCR occurrence patterns. Rather than drawing on any new phenotypic data, the later analysis identified candidate immune exposures from TCR beta sequences and the way those sequences occurred across donors. An earlier analysis of around 540 of the donors applied high-throughput TCR beta sequencing to assess whether each TCR beta V gene segment acted as functional or pseudogenic. Alongside the repertoire data, information on donor age, sex, ethnicity and CMV serostatus was compiled. A later genetic analysis took genome-wide SNP genotypes for 398 of the 666 donors and used that subset as a discovery cohort. Every discovery cohort repertoire had been produced on one sequencing platform. HLA typing covered class I and class II loci at four-digit resolution. The number of donors typed differed by locus, with 629-630 for A, B, C, DRB1 and DQB1, more than 500 for DQA1, 600 to 610 for DPA1, and under 490 for DPB1. Because of strong linkage in the cohort, roughly five DR-DQ haplotypes were treated as single units for association and clustering. On average, approximately 250,000 unique TCR beta nucleotide sequences were sequenced per donor among a few hundred genotyped donors of the cohort, with roughly 20% of those sequences being non-productive.

V and J lose 4 bases and 10 bases, and a span of 25 bases separates them. Reading from cysteine to phenylalanine, the CDR3 counts 16 amino acids. Of the read, only the CDR3 DNA is kept; its 48 bases are in frame from base 1. For CDR1 and CDR2, the germline V gene lists MGHRA and YSYEKL. The paper's findings and limits, for the study overall: When HLA alleles, especially DR and DQ, strongly co-occurred, TCR associations were difficult to assign to individual alleles. The only immune exposure information available for the cohort was CMV serostatus. Presence/absence analyses assumed roughly uniform sequencing depth across donors, an assumption that may not hold. Correlated functional status among segregating V segments might be attributable to linkage disequilibrium, but an unknown experimental factor could not be ruled out. A later analysis found that TCR association rates varied across HLA loci, with DRB1 alleles showing the most associated TCRs and HLA-C alleles the fewest. In a later analysis, HLA-associated TCR beta chains showed more clonal expansion and lower generation probabilities than non-associated chains that were equally common. Because counts were too low, some 17 rarely observed V segments, including chromosome 9 orphons, were left out of the earlier analysis of a few hundred of the donors. Because the 87-base-pair reads could not distinguish some IMGT-functional V segments, including TRBV6-2 and TRBV6-3, those segments were excluded. The study gave a list of about 150 TCR beta chains associated with cytomegalovirus. A group of highly shared sequence variants was considered likely to be a technical artifact of the sequencing pipeline. According to a later analysis, parvovirus B19, influenza, CMV and Epstein-Barr virus appeared linked to several top co-occurrence clusters. Only TCR beta chains were sequenced in this cohort, and the absence of alpha or paired-chain data limited detectable features. In a later genetic analysis, fewer N-insertions in productive TCRs were reported among donors in an Asian-associated ancestry cluster than the roughly 700-donor mean. In both the original and validation cohorts, the classifier was reported to diagnose cytomegalovirus status with high specificity and sensitivity. A later genetic analysis associated a missense DCLRE1C variant with V-gene and J-gene trimming of TCR beta chains, and an independent cohort replicated the association. Because HLA typing was unavailable for some donors at each locus, only the typed subset was used in association tests. A later analysis found that most CMV-associated TCR beta chains appeared HLA-restricted, with HLA associations seemingly driven largely by CMV exposure. Across donors, most TCR sequences were observed very rarely, whereas some public TCRs were present in many individuals. A further reported finding was that TCR beta sequences accurately predicted the HLA-A and HLA-B alleles for most subjects in the first cohort. A later analysis associated approximately 17,000 TCR beta sequences with specific HLA alleles at a false discovery rate of 0.05. The authors suggested that the approach could potentially be extended to other disease states and immunological phenotypes. Three of the identified cytomegalovirus-associated TCR beta chains were confirmed in vitro to be specific for cytomegalovirus antigens. In an earlier analysis of about 600 of the donors, most TCR beta V segments appeared in productive rearrangements about 87% or about 30% of the time, broadly matching IMGT annotations.

Library creation used the immunoSEQ multiplex PCR assay. For the multiplex PCR, a mixture combining 60 forward primers for TCR Vbeta segments and 13 reverse primers for TCR Jbeta segments was used. Amplification of the CDR3 region of rearranged TCR beta genes was performed with a multiplex PCR assay on genomic DNA. The amplified TCR beta libraries were sequenced on the Illumina HiSeq System as 87-base-pair reads. On the authors' methods: A later analysis tallied tens of millions of unique TCR beta chains across the 666 repertoires, and around 12 million of those chains were shared by two or more donors. Raw reads were error-corrected and collapsed into unique sequences with a nearest-neighbor algorithm that merged closely related sequences to remove PCR and sequencing errors. V, D and J gene segments were assigned by aligning CDR3 sequences to IMGT reference sequences. For a sequence to be retained, at least a six-nucleotide match to both a V gene segment and a J gene segment was required. Rearrangements were called productive when the CDR3 lacked stop codons and stayed in frame with V and J; all others were non-productive. CDR3 was defined by IMGT convention, running from the second conserved V-encoded cysteine to the conserved J-encoded phenylalanine. The earlier analysis of about 610 of the donors excluded any sequence lacking an unambiguous match to a single V gene segment. In an earlier analysis of several hundred of the donors, V segments were called functional above 56.7% productive rearrangements and were called segregating when the between-donor standard deviation exceeded 5%. A statistical classification framework was built for diagnosing cytomegalovirus status from the catalog of TCR beta chain sequences. V and J gene assignment, in a later analysis, came from comparing TCR nucleotide sequences with IMGT/GENE-DB human TR gene sequences. In a later analysis, CDR3 sequences and most-parsimonious VDJ recombination scenarios were assigned using the TCRdist pipeline. A later analysis defined each TCR beta chain by its CDR3 amino acid sequence plus V-gene family, and excluded reads lacking a unique V-gene family. A later analysis removed roughly 590 highly shared, low-generation-probability nucleotide sequences to deal with suspected cross-contamination and a sequencing artifact. For each public chain, a later analysis derived a clonal expansion index from normalized ranks of inferred template counts within each repertoire. In a later analysis, generation probabilities were computed using a VDJ recombination model fitted to out-of-frame rearrangements, and the results were checked against IGoR. Hypergeometric tests were used in a later analysis to score TCR-TCR, TCR-HLA and TCR-CMV co-occurrence, with a repertoire-size bias correction applied to the TCR pairs. In a later analysis, false discovery rates were estimated by permuting HLA or CMV assignments 20 times. A later analysis grouped co-occurring TCRs with DBSCAN, adding TCRdist sequence similarity when clustering within HLA-allele-positive subsets. For co-occurrence clustering, repertoires with fewer than 30,000 or more than 120,000 public chains were excluded, along with five or six repertoires with anomalous nucleotide sharing. TCRdb stores this immuneACCESS table with in-frame sequences only. Part of the clones is absent; in the studies checked, under half of the shortfall reflects unresolved V genes, and no reason is known for the rest. V, J and clone size are those of that table, while D and trimming were read from the DNA. The sample records over 150,000 clones, over 70% of which are singletons. The ten largest clones take up over 2.5% of the sample.

The cohort consisted of 666 healthy bone marrow donors. At the time of sampling, all cohort members were nominally healthy, though unrecorded immune exposures were likely present. The donor was CMV seropositive and was included in the group of 250 to 350 seropositive cohort members. A peripheral blood sample was provided by each donor, and peripheral blood mononuclear cells were used for TCR beta sequencing. Genomic DNA was extracted from the blood cell samples with the Qiagen DNeasy Blood Extraction Kit. This TCR came from a woman aged 45-65 years in good health and CMV-seropositive. The specimen sequenced was PBMCs. The V and J genes are TRBV4-1 and TRBJ1-2; D gene: possibly TRBD1, on 5 matching bases. The CDR3 in this case is CASSLTYLDSIRVYTF. In nucleotides, the sequence is TGCGCCAGCAGCCTTACTTACTTAGACAGCATTAGGGTCTACACCTTC.